This T cell receptor beta chain appears in the sequencing data of a study of cytomegalovirus exposure and HLA in healthy donors (TCRdb year 2017). For context, the study as a whole: An earlier analysis of about 560 of the donors reported over 250 Gb of sequence data and approximately 120 million unique TCR beta sequences obtained from roughly 180 million T cells. Alongside the repertoire data, information on donor age, sex, ethnicity and CMV serostatus was compiled. Four to six DR-DQ haplotypes were handled as single units for association and clustering, since linkage in the cohort was strong. In addition to the first cohort of roughly 700 subjects, a separate validation cohort of about 120 different subjects was used. To predict cytomegalovirus infection status, the study brought together high-throughput TCR immunosequencing, statistical association of individual TCRs with disease status, and machine learning. Every repertoire in the discovery cohort had been generated on one and the same sequencing platform. The study was designed to test whether signatures of past pathogen exposure could be identified by cataloging public T cell receptors. In an earlier analysis of 587 of the donors, high-throughput TCR beta sequencing was used to judge whether each TCR beta V gene segment behaved as functional or pseudogenic. Across 398 genotyped donors of the cohort, an average of approximately 200,000 unique TCR beta nucleotide sequences per donor were sequenced, and approximately 19% of those sequences were non-productive. A later genetic analysis used genome-wide SNP genotypes for about 65% of the roughly 670 donors, treating that subset as a discovery cohort. A later analysis re-examined previously published TCR beta repertoires from 500 to 700 donors and added high-resolution HLA genotyping to investigate patterns of TCR occurrence. Among the approximately 400 genotyped donors, around 81% belonged to the genetic ancestry cluster associated with self-reported Caucasian donors. Rather than drawing on any new phenotypic data, the later analysis identified candidate immune exposures from TCR beta sequences and the way those sequences occurred across donors. An early release that covered about 600 HLA-typed donors contained approximately 300 gigabases of sequencing data and tens of millions of unique TCR sequences. Class I and class II HLA loci were covered by the typing at four-digit resolution. Typing coverage varied by locus: about 620-630 donors for A, B, C, DRB1 and DQB1; roughly 560 for DQA1; 606 for DPA1; 450 to 480 for DPB1. Using immunosequencing, the study profiled T cell repertoires from about 650 subjects and related those repertoires to cytomegalovirus serostatus.

Overall study results and their limits: The classifier was reported to diagnose cytomegalovirus status with high specificity and sensitivity in both the original cohort and the validation cohort. In a later analysis, the rate of TCR association differed among HLA loci, with DRB1 alleles having the most associated TCRs and HLA-C alleles having the fewest. For the cohort, immune exposure information was limited to CMV serostatus. At a false discovery rate of 0.05, a later analysis linked 16,951 TCR beta sequences to specific HLA alleles. The study gave a list of about 170 TCR beta chains associated with cytomegalovirus. In an earlier analysis of around 600 of the donors, most TCR beta V segments appeared in productive rearrangements about 90% or about 30% of the time, broadly matching IMGT annotations. Roughly uniform sequencing depth across donors was assumed in presence/absence analyses, although this assumption may not hold. Compared with the roughly 670-donor mean, donors in an Asian-associated ancestry cluster had fewer N-insertions in productive TCRs, according to a later genetic analysis. Most TCR sequences were observed very rarely across donors, whereas some public TCRs were present in many individuals. Compared with equally common non-associated chains, HLA-associated TCR beta chains in a later analysis were more clonally expanded and had lower generation probabilities. Linkage disequilibrium might explain the correlated functional status among segregating V segments, but an unknown experimental factor could not be excluded. Only TCR beta chains were sequenced in this cohort, and the absence of alpha or paired-chain data limited detectable features. Because counts were too low, seventeen rarely observed V segments, including chromosome 9 orphons, were left out of the earlier analysis of some 640 of the donors. The 87-base-pair reads could not distinguish some IMGT-functional V segments, including TRBV6-2 and TRBV6-3, so those segments were excluded. A further reported finding was that TCR beta sequences accurately predicted the HLA-A and HLA-B alleles for most subjects in the first cohort. A cluster of highly shared sequence variants was judged likely to represent a technical artifact of the sequencing pipeline. In vitro tests confirmed that three of the cytomegalovirus-associated TCR beta chains recognize cytomegalovirus antigens. According to the authors, the approach could potentially be generalized to other disease states and immunological phenotypes. Several of the top co-occurrence clusters appeared to be linked to parvovirus B19, influenza, CMV and Epstein-Barr virus, according to a later analysis. Strong co-occurrence of HLA alleles, especially DR and DQ, made assigning TCR associations to individual alleles difficult. A later genetic analysis associated a missense DCLRE1C variant with V-gene and J-gene trimming of TCR beta chains, and an independent cohort replicated the association. Because some donors lacked HLA typing at each locus, the association tests relied only on the typed subset. Most CMV-associated TCR beta chains appeared to be HLA-restricted in a later analysis, and the HLA associations seemed to be driven largely by CMV exposure.

To prepare the library, the immunoSEQ multiplex PCR assay was applied. The multiplex PCR relied on a mix of 60 forward primers for TCR Vbeta segments and 13 reverse primers for TCR Jbeta segments. Amplification of the CDR3 region of rearranged TCR beta genes was performed with a multiplex PCR assay on genomic DNA. The amplified TCR beta libraries were sequenced on the Illumina HiSeq System as 87-base-pair reads. Processing in the source paper ran as follows. A later analysis counted 65 million to 90 million unique TCR beta chains across the 550 to 750 repertoires, and 9.5 million to 11 million of these chains were shared by at least two donors. Raw reads were error-corrected and collapsed into unique sequences by a nearest-neighbor algorithm in which closely related sequences were merged to remove PCR and sequencing errors. Alignment of CDR3 sequences to IMGT reference sequences was used to assign V, D and J gene segments. For a sequence to be retained, a match of at least six nucleotides was required to both a V gene segment and a J gene segment. Rearrangements were called productive when the CDR3 lacked stop codons and stayed in frame with V and J; all others were non-productive. CDR3 was defined according to IMGT convention as the region running from the second conserved V-encoded cysteine to the conserved J-encoded phenylalanine. Sequences without an unambiguous match to a single V gene segment were excluded from the earlier analysis of almost 600 of the donors. In an earlier analysis of approximately 590 of the donors, a V segment was called functional when productive rearrangements were above 56.7%, and segregating when the standard deviation between donors exceeded 5%. To diagnose cytomegalovirus status from the catalog of TCR beta chain sequences, a statistical classification framework was built. V and J gene assignment, in a later analysis, came from comparing TCR nucleotide sequences with IMGT/GENE-DB human TR gene sequences. Using the TCRdist pipeline, a later analysis assigned CDR3 sequences along with most-parsimonious VDJ recombination scenarios. A later analysis defined each TCR beta chain by its CDR3 amino acid sequence plus V-gene family, and excluded reads lacking a unique V-gene family. A later analysis removed 592 highly shared, low-generation-probability nucleotide sequences to deal with suspected cross-contamination and a sequencing artifact. In a later analysis, a clonal expansion index for each public chain was calculated from normalized within-repertoire ranks of inferred template counts. In a later analysis, generation probabilities were computed using a VDJ recombination model fitted to out-of-frame rearrangements, and the results were checked against IGoR. In a later analysis, TCR-TCR, TCR-HLA and TCR-CMV co-occurrence was scored with hypergeometric tests, and a repertoire-size bias correction was applied to TCR pairs. A later analysis estimated false discovery rates by permuting HLA or CMV assignments 20 times. In a later analysis, co-occurring TCRs were grouped using DBSCAN, with TCRdist sequence similarity added in when clustering inside HLA-allele-positive subsets. Repertoires with fewer than 30,000 or more than 120,000 public chains, plus five repertoires with anomalous nucleotide sharing, were excluded from co-occurrence clustering. The clones in this table, taken by TCRdb from immuneACCESS, are in-frame only. Not every clone is retained; where verified, under half of the shortfall comes from an unresolved V gene, and the cause of the rest is unknown. V, J and clone size derive from that table, while D and trimming were established from the DNA sequence. The sample table lists roughly 160,000 clones, more than 80% of them with a count of one. Clones ranked in the top ten supply less than 2.5% of the sample.

As to this clone: There is no known antigen for this receptor. Nothing much larger sits one base from this clone, and base qualities are not available.

V is cut by 0 bases and J by 1 base, and the space between the germline ends is 8 bases. Taken from the germline V gene, the CDR1 and CDR2 loops are SGHRS and YFSETQ. Its CDR3 holds 15 amino acids, cysteine through phenylalanine. CDR3 DNA only is kept here, 45 bases in frame from base 1. The cohort was made up of under 800 healthy bone marrow donors. All cohort members were sampled while nominally healthy, although unrecorded immune exposures were likely present. The donor tested CMV seronegative, placing the donor among the roughly 340 seronegative members of the cohort. Every donor gave a peripheral blood sample, and the peripheral blood mononuclear cells from that sample were used for TCR beta sequencing. The Qiagen DNeasy Blood Extraction Kit was used to extract genomic DNA from the blood cell samples.

The specimen sequenced was PBMCs. The rearrangement joined TRBV5-1 to TRBJ1-3; the D gene remains uncertain. This receptor was obtained from a male donor in good health and CMV-seronegative. The CDR3 has the sequence CASSLGQKSGNTIYF. Here is the DNA: TGCGCCAGCAGCTTGGGGCAGAAATCTGGAAACACCATATATTTT.